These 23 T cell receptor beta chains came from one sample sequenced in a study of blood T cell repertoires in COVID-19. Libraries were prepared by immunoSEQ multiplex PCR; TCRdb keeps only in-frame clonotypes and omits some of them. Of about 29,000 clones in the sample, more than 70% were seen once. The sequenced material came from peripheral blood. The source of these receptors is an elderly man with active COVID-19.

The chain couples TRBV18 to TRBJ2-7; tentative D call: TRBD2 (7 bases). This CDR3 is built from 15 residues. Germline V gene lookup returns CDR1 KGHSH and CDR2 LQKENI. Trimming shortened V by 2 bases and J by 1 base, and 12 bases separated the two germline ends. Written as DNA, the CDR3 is TGTGCCAGCTCACCAGGGGGGGGCCGATCCTACGAGCAGTACTTC. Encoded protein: CASSPGGGRSYEQYF.

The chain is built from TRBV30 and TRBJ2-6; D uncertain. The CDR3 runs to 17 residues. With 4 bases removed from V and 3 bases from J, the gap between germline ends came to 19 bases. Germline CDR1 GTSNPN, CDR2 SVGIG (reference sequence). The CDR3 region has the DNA TGTGCCTGGACGCCCCCAGGAATATCCTTTGGGGCCAACGTCCTGACTTTC. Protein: CAWTPPGISFGANVLTF.

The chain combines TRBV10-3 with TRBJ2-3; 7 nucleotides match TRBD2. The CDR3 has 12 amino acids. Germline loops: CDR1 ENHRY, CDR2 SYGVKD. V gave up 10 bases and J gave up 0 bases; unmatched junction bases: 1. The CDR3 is CATGGSTDTQYF. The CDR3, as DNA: TGTGCCACCGGGGGGAGCACAGATACGCAGTATTTT.

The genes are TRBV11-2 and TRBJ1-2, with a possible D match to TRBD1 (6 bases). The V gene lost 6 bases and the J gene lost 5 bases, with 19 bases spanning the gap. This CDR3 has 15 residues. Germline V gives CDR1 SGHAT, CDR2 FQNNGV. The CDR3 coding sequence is TGTGCCAGCAGGGGGCTCAGGGGCGAACTATATGGCTACACCTTC. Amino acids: CASRGLRGELYGYTF.

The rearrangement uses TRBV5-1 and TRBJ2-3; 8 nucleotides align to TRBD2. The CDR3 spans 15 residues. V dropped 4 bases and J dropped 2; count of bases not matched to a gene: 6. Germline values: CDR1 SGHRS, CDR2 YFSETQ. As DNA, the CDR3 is TGCGCCAGCAGCGGTACTAGCGGAGTCACAGATACGCAGTATTTT. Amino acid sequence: CASSGTSGVTDTQYF.

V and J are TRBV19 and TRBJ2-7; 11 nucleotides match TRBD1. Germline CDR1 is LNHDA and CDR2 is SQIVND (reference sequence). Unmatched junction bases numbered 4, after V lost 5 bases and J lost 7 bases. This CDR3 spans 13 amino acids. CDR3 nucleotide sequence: TGTGCCAGTAGTTCGGACAGGGGGCAAGAGCAGTACTTC. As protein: CASSSDRGQEQYF. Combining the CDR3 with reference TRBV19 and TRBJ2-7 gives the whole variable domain DGGITQSPKYLFRKEGQNVTLSCEQNLNHDAMYWYRQDPGQGLRLIYYSQIVNDFQKGDIAEGYSVSREKKESFPLTVTSAQKNPTAFYLCASSSDRGQEQYFGPGTRLTVT.

CDR3 in amino acids: CASSLRGAYGYTF. In nucleotides, the CDR3 is TGTGCCAGCAGCTTACGCGGTGCCTATGGCTACACCTTC. The chain employs TRBV7-2 and TRBJ1-2, with D uncertain. V lost 2 bases and J lost 4, with 8 bases in between. The CDR3 is 13 amino acids. CDR1 is SGHTA and CDR2 is FQGNSA in the germline V gene. The variable domain in full, completed from reference TRBV7-2 and TRBJ1-2, reads GAGVSQSPSNKVTEKGKDVELRCDPISGHTALYWYRQSLGQGLEFLIYFQGNSAPDKSGLPSDRFSAERTGGSVSTLTIQRTQQEDSAVYLCASSLRGAYGYTFGSGTRLTVV.

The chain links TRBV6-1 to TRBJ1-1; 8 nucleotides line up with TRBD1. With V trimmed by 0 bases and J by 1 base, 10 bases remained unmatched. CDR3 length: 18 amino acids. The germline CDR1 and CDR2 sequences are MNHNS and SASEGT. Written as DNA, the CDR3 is TGTGCCAGCAGTGAAGCGAGTTTACAGGGGGGTGGGAACACTGAAGCTTTCTTT. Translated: CASSEASLQGGGNTEAFF.

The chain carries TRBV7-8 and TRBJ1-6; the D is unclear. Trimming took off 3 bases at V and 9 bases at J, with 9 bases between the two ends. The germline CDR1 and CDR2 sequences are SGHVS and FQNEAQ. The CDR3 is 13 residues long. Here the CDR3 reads CASSFVEASPLHF. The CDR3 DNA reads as TGTGCCAGCAGCTTTGTTGAGGCTTCACCCCTCCACTTT.

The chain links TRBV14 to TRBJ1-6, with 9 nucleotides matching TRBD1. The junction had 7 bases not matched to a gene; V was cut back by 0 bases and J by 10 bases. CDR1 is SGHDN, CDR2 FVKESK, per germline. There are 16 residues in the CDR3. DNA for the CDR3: TGTGCCAGCAGCCAAGAGGGACAGGGTCGAGGATCACCCCTCCACTTT. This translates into CASSQEGQGRGSPLHF.

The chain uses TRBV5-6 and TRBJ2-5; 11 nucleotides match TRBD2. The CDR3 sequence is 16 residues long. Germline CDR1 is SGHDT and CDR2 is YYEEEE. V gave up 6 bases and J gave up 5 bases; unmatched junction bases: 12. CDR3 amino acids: CASTRRSGGAGETQYF. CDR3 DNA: TGTGCCAGCACCCGACGTAGCGGGGGGGCGGGGGAGACCCAGTACTTC.

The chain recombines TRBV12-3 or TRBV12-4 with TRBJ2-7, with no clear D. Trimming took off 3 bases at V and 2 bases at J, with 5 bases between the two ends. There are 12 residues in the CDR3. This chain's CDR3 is CASSFLAYEQYF. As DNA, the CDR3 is TGTGCCAGCAGTTTTCTCGCCTACGAGCAGTACTTC.

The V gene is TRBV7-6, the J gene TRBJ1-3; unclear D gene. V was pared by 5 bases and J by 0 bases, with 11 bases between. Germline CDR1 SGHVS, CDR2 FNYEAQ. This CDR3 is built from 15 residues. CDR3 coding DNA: TGTGCCAGCAGCGTTAGTCGGGGCTCTGGAAACACCATATATTTT. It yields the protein CASSVSRGSGNTIYF.

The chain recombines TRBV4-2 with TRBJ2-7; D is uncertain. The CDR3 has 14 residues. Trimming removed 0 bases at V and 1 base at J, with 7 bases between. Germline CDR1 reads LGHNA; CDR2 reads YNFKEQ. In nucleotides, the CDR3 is TGTGCCAGCAGCCAAGATCTGTCGTCCTACGAGCAGTACTTC. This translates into CASSQDLSSYEQYF.

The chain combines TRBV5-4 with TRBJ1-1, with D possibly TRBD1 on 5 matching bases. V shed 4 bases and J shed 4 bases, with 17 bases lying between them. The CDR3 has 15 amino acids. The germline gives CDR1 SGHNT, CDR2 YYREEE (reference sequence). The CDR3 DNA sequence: TGTGCCAGCAGCCCGGGGGTCGTGGGGGTCACTGAAGCTTTCTTT. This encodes CASSPGVVGVTEAFF.

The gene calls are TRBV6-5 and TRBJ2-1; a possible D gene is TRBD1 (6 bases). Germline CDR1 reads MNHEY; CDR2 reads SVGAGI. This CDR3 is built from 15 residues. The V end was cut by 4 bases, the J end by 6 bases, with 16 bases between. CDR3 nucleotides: TGTGCCAGCAGTTTGTTCGGACAGACCCCCAATGAGCAGTTCTTC. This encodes CASSLFGQTPNEQFF.

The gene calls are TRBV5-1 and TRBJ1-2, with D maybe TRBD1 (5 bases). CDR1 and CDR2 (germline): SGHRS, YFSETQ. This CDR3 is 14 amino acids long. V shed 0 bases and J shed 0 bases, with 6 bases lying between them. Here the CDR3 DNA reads TGCGCCAGCAGCTTGGGACAGCCTAACTATGGCTACACCTTC. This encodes CASSLGQPNYGYTF.

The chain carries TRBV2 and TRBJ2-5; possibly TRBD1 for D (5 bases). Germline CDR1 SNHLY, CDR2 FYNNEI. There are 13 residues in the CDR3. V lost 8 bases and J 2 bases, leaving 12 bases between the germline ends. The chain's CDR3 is CASGQGGQETQYF. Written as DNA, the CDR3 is TGTGCCAGCGGGCAGGGTGGTCAAGAGACCCAGTACTTC.

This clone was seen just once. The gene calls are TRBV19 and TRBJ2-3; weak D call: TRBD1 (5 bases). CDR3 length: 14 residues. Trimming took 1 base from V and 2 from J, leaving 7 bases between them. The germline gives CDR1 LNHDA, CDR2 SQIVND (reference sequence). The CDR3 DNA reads TGTGCCAGTAGTATAGGGGGCATCACAGATACGCAGTATTTT. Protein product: CASSIGGITDTQYF.

CDR3 protein: CASRQGSDTGELFF. The CDR3 DNA follows: TGTGCCAGCCGACAGGGGTCCGACACCGGGGAGCTGTTTTTT. The chain links TRBV18 to TRBJ2-2; 8 bases match TRBD1. This CDR3 is 14 amino acids long. Germline lookup yields CDR1 KGHSH and CDR2 LQKENI. Losses at the gene ends were 8 bases for V and 3 bases for J; bases not matched to a gene: 5.

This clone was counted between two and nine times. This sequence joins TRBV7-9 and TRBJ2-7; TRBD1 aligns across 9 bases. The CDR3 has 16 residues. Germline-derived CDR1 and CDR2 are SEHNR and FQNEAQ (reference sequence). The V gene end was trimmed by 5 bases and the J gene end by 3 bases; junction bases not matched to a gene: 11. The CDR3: CASSPHRDRVNYEQYF. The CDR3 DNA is TGTGCCAGCAGCCCCCACCGGGACAGGGTCAACTACGAGCAGTACTTC.

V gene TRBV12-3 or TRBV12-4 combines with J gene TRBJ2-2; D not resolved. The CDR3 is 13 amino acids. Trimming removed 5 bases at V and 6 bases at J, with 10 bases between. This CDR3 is CASSASFAGELFF. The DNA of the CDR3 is TGTGCCAGCAGTGCTAGTTTCGCCGGGGAGCTGTTTTTT.

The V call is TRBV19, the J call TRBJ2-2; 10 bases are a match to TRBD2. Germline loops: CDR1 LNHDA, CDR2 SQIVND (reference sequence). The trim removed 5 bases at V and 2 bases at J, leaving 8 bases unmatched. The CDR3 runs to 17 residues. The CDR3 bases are TGTGCCAGTAGTTCCGCTCGACTAGCGGGTAACACCGGGGAGCTGTTTTTT. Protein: CASSSARLAGNTGELFF.